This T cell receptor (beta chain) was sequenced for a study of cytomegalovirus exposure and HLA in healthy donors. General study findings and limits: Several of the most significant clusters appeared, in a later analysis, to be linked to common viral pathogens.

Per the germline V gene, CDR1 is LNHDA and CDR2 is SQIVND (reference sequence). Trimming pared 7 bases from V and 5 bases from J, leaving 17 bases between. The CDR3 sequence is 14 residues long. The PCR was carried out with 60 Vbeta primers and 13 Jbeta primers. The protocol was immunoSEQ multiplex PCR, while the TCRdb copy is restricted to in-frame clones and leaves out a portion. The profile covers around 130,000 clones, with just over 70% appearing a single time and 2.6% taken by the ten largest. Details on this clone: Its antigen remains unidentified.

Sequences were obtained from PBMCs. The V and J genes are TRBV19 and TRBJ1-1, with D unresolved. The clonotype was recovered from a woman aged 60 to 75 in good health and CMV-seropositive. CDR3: CASTMGSPGTEAFF. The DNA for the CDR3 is TGTGCCAGTACCATGGGCTCCCCAGGAACTGAAGCTTTCTTT.